The rows below give T cell receptor beta chains drawn from one sample of a study of blood T cells in healthy people across ages. TCRdb redid the calling of the 5' RACE reads with MiXCR, one entry per CDR3 protein. The data show fewer than 1 million distinct CDR3 sequences, with 40% to 50% seen just once and about 19% held by the top ten. Sequenced input: blood. These receptors all come from a man in his sixties in good health. The CDR3 runs from the conserved cysteine through the conserved F or W. The D gene is left open where the match is weak. Only part of the rows carry a size: once, few, many, or a class if the clone is expanded.

clone_size j_call v_call d_call cdr3_aa cdr3_nt
- TRBJ2-3 TRBV7-9 - CASSLRSDTQYF TGTGCCAGCAGCTTACGTTCAGATACGCAGTATTTT
few TRBJ1-2 TRBV30 - CAWSLVDSYGYTF TGTGCCTGGAGTCTCGTAGACAGCTATGGCTACACCTTC
- TRBJ2-3 TRBV28 - CASSLVSGVADTQYF TGTGCCAGCAGTTTGGTATCAGGTGTTGCAGATACGCAGTATTTT
many TRBJ2-2 TRBV28 - CASSFPYGPGDTGELFF TGTGCCAGCAGTTTTCCCTATGGTCCAGGAGACACCGGGGAGCTGTTTTTT
few TRBJ2-3 TRBV7-9 - CASSLLSSDTQYF TGTGCCAGCAGCTTATTGTCGAGCGATACGCAGTATTTT
- TRBJ1-6 TRBV28 TRBD1 CASRPGQVYNSPLHF TGTGCCAGCAGGCCAGGACAGGTGTATAATTCACCCCTCCACTTT
- TRBJ2-3 TRBV4-3 - CASSQESAPGTDTQYF TGCGCCAGCAGCCAAGAATCAGCGCCCGGCACAGATACGCAGTATTTT
- TRBJ2-1 TRBV9 - CASSVGSNCNEQFF TGTGCCAGCAGCGTCGGGTCCAACTGCAATGAGCAGTTCTTC
many TRBJ2-7 TRBV12-3/TRBV12-4 - CASSLDDSSYEQYF TGTGCCAGCAGTTTAGACGACAGCTCCTACGAGCAGTACTTC
- TRBJ2-1 TRBV20-1 - CNARDLQATHSYNEQFF TGCAATGCTAGAGATCTGCAGGCGACCCACTCCTACAATGAGCAGTTCTTC
- TRBJ1-2 TRBV6-5 - CASSRREGYGYTF TGTGCCAGCAGCCGACGGGAAGGCTATGGCTACACCTTC
few TRBJ2-5 TRBV6-6 - CASSYTPWGYDQETQYF TGTGCCAGCAGTTACACGCCCTGGGGCTACGACCAAGAGACCCAGTACTTC
few TRBJ2-2 TRBV4-3 - CASSRRGGGELFF TGCGCCAGCAGTCGCAGGGGAGGCGGGGAGCTGTTTTTT
- TRBJ2-1 TRBV5-1 - CASRPGRFGYNEQFF TGCGCCAGCAGGCCGGGACGGTTTGGTTACAATGAGCAGTTCTTC
few TRBJ2-1 TRBV2 - CASTLPPSSSYNEQFF TGTGCCAGCACCCTCCCTCCGAGCAGCTCCTACAATGAGCAGTTCTTC
many TRBJ2-7 TRBV7-2 - CASSLYPGTASYEQYF TGTGCCAGCAGCCTTTACCCCGGGACGGCCTCCTACGAGCAGTACTTC
few TRBJ2-1 TRBV5-1 TRBD1 CARDYQGTGYNEQFF TGCGCCAGGGACTACCAAGGGACAGGGTATAATGAGCAGTTCTTC
few TRBJ1-4 TRBV7-2 - CASSGGLGSGEKLFF TGTGCCAGCAGCGGTGGCCTGGGTAGCGGCGAAAAACTGTTTTTT
- TRBJ1-1 TRBV7-9 - CASRMQNTEAFF TGTGCCAGCAGGATGCAGAACACTGAAGCTTTCTTT
few TRBJ2-5 TRBV7-6 - CAIRWGSQETQYF TGTGCGATTAGATGGGGGAGTCAGGAGACCCAGTACTTC
- TRBJ1-1 TRBV6-6 TRBD1 CASSTRDRSNTEAFF TGTGCCAGCAGTACCCGGGACAGGTCGAACACTGAAGCTTTCTTT
- TRBJ2-1 TRBV7-6 TRBD2 CASSQEVSGGYYNEQFF TGTGCCAGCAGCCAGGAAGTGAGCGGGGGGTATTACAATGAGCAGTTCTTC
few TRBJ1-5 TRBV7-9 TRBD1 CASSLSRTGDGNQPQHF TGTGCCAGCAGCTTATCACGGACAGGGGATGGCAATCAGCCCCAGCATTTT
- TRBJ2-5 TRBV5-1 - CASSLGVRNPTQETQYF TGCGCCAGCAGCTTGGGGGTCAGGAACCCGACCCAAGAGACCCAGTACTTC
- TRBJ1-2 TRBV20-1 TRBD1 CSVSIPGTGGGWHGYTF TGCAGTGTTTCCATTCCCGGGACAGGGGGTGGTTGGCATGGCTACACCTTC
few TRBJ1-1 TRBV15 - CATSRVGGANPEAFF TGTGCCACCAGCAGAGTCGGGGGAGCGAACCCTGAAGCTTTCTTT
- TRBJ1-5 TRBV10-3 - CAISEGAQPQHF TGTGCCATCAGTGAGGGGGCCCAGCCCCAGCATTTT
- TRBJ2-5 TRBV25-1 TRBD1 CASTSTGQGAGYKQYF TGTGCCAGCACCTCGACGGGACAGGGGGCTGGTTACAAGCAGTACTTC
- TRBJ1-1 TRBV6-1 - CASRAGAAGEAFF TGTGCCAGCAGGGCGGGAGCCGCGGGTGAAGCTTTCTTT
- TRBJ2-7 TRBV6-2/TRBV6-3 - CASSYNPGRGYEQYF TGTGCCAGCAGTTACAACCCAGGCAGGGGCTACGAGCAGTACTTC
- TRBJ1-1 TRBV4-3 - CASSQDGGTSFSTEAFF TGCGCCAGCAGCCAAGATGGGGGGACTAGCTTTAGCACTGAAGCTTTCTTT
- TRBJ2-1 TRBV7-8 - CASSAGTRINEQFF TGTGCCAGCAGCGCCGGGACGAGAATCAATGAGCAGTTCTTC
- TRBJ2-5 TRBV10-3 - CAISAGPGQGGETQYF TGTGCCATCAGTGCAGGCCCTGGGCAGGGAGGAGAGACCCAGTACTTC
- TRBJ1-1 TRBV29-1 - CSVVGQPNTEAFF TGCAGCGTTGTAGGGCAGCCTAACACTGAAGCTTTCTTT
- TRBJ1-2 TRBV20-1 - CSARRGHRSYGYTF TGCAGTGCCCGGCGCGGCCATCGATCCTATGGCTACACCTTC
- TRBJ2-1 TRBV12-3/TRBV12-4 - CASKVGDEQFF TGTGCCAGCAAAGTTGGGGATGAGCAGTTCTTC
- TRBJ1-5 TRBV20-1 - CSARDTGATQPQHF TGCAGTGCTAGAGATACGGGGGCTACTCAGCCCCAGCATTTT
- TRBJ1-6 TRBV14 TRBD1 CASSRGQVDSPLHF TGTGCCAGCAGCCGCGGACAGGTCGATTCACCCCTCCACTTT
once TRBJ1-2 TRBV3-1 - CASSPATGPSYGYTF TGTGCCAGCAGCCCGGCGACAGGCCCTAGCTATGGCTACACCTTC
few TRBJ1-2 TRBV5-6 - CASSWGTGTAIYGYTF TGTGCCAGCAGCTGGGGCACAGGGACGGCAATCTATGGCTACACCTTC
few TRBJ2-4 TRBV27 TRBD1 CASSTGTGGHIQYF TGTGCCAGCAGTACCGGGACAGGGGGGCACATTCAGTACTTC
few TRBJ1-1 TRBV25-1 - CASSDGGAQGTEAFF TGTGCCAGTAGTGACGGTGGGGCCCAGGGAACTGAAGCTTTCTTT
- TRBJ1-2 TRBV4-1 - CASSQGYTGRGGGYTF TGCGCCAGCAGCCAAGGGTACACAGGGCGTGGTGGTGGCTACACCTTC
few TRBJ1-5 TRBV7-8 - CASSPFTGQPQHF TGTGCCAGCAGCCCATTCACGGGCCAGCCCCAGCATTTT
few TRBJ1-2 TRBV7-2 - CASSLPDYYGYTF TGTGCCAGCAGCCTCCCCGATTACTATGGCTACACCTTC
- TRBJ2-5 TRBV5-1 TRBD2 CASSLLLTSQSPDEQYF TGCGCCAGCAGCTTGCTCCTGACTAGCCAATCCCCTGATGAGCAGTACTTC
few TRBJ1-2 TRBV6-6 - CASSSPSSSNYGYTF TGTGCCAGCAGTTCACCCAGCAGCAGTAACTATGGCTACACCTTC